A selection of T cell receptor beta chains follows, all from one sample in a study of shared clonotypes between healthy human individuals. Only in-frame clones appear in the TCRdb table, and some are missing; sequencing was by immunoSEQ multiplex PCR. This table holds some 2,100,000 clones, roughly 91% found once. The specimen sequenced was naive CD8+ T cells from PBMCs. The receptors stem from a man in his late teens or twenties in good health. Some clones in this sample may be carry-over from other donors' samples. Both conserved end residues are part of each CDR3. The D gene is left open where the match is weak. Only some rows state a clone size, as once, few, many or a class for expanded clones.

V gene	clone size	J gene	D gene	CDR3 protein	CDR3 DNA
TRBV28	once	TRBJ2-7	TRBD2	CASSFPREISYEQYF	TGTGCCAGCAGTTTTCCGCGGGAGATCTCCTACGAGCAGTACTTC
TRBV4-1	-	TRBJ1-1	-	CASSQVASRQEPPTEAFF	TGCGCCAGCAGCCAAGTAGCCTCCAGACAGGAGCCTCCCACTGAAGCTTTCTTT
TRBV10-2	-	TRBJ2-1	TRBD2	CASSRTGLAGRNEQFF	TGCGCCAGCAGCCGAACGGGACTAGCGGGACGCAATGAGCAGTTCTTC
TRBV27	-	TRBJ2-6	-	CASSLRGPGVLTF	TGTGCCAGCAGTTTACGCGGGCCTGGCGTCCTGACTTTC
TRBV5-1	-	TRBJ1-1	TRBD1	CASSLYRGENTEAFF	TGCGCCAGCAGCTTGTACAGGGGGGAGAACACTGAAGCTTTCTTT
TRBV9	-	TRBJ2-7	TRBD1	CASSAAGTGAGEQYF	TGTGCCAGCAGCGCCGCCGGGACAGGGGCGGGGGAGCAGTACTTC
TRBV4-3	-	TRBJ1-4	TRBD1	CASSQTGEGLSEKLFF	TGCGCCAGCAGCCAGACAGGGGAAGGTCTCAGTGAAAAACTGTTTTTT
TRBV28	once	TRBJ2-2	-	CGVARLPGELFF	TGTGGCGTAGCACGGTTGCCCGGGGAGCTGTTTTTT
TRBV28	once	TRBJ1-2	-	CASRPPRGANYGYTF	TGTGCCAGCAGGCCACCGCGGGGGGCTAACTATGGCTACACCTTC
TRBV2	-	TRBJ1-5	-	CASSDAQRQPQHF	TGTGCCAGCAGTGATGCTCAGAGACAGCCCCAGCATTTT
TRBV5-1	-	TRBJ2-7	TRBD1	CASSQDTGTGVREQYF	TGCGCCAGCAGCCAAGATACCGGGACAGGGGTTAGAGAGCAGTACTTC
TRBV14	-	TRBJ1-3	-	CASSQVIRGAGRSGNTIYF	TGTGCCAGCAGCCAAGTCATACGAGGTGCAGGCCGCTCTGGAAACACCATATATTTT
TRBV4-2	-	TRBJ2-7	-	CASSQAGGIASSYEQYF	TGTGCCAGCAGCCAAGCCGGTGGGATAGCCAGCTCCTACGAGCAGTACTTC
TRBV18	-	TRBJ2-1	TRBD2	CASSPLGGRLYNEQFF	TGTGCCAGCTCGCCCTTGGGAGGGCGACTCTACAATGAGCAGTTCTTC
TRBV9	-	TRBJ2-7	-	CASSVRDGAYEQYF	TGTGCCAGCAGTGTGAGGGACGGAGCTTACGAGCAGTACTTC
TRBV9	-	TRBJ2-1	TRBD2	CASSVGLAGVRHEQFF	TGTGCCAGCAGCGTAGGGCTAGCGGGAGTTCGCCATGAGCAGTTCTTC
TRBV7-9	-	TRBJ2-5	-	CASSGVLQETQYF	TGTGCCAGCAGCGGAGTGCTCCAAGAGACCCAGTACTTC
TRBV4-2	-	TRBJ2-3	TRBD2	CASSQRTSGRARPDTQYF	TGTGCCAGCAGCCAGCGGACTAGCGGGAGGGCCAGACCAGATACGCAGTATTTT
TRBV7-3	-	TRBJ2-2	-	CASSSLPRDAAGELFF	TGTGCCAGCAGCTCACTTCCCCGGGACGCGGCCGGGGAGCTGTTTTTT
TRBV27	-	TRBJ2-1	TRBD2	CASIPSSGRARLYNEQFF	TGTGCCAGCATCCCGTCTAGCGGGAGGGCCCGGCTCTACAATGAGCAGTTCTTC
TRBV11-2	-	TRBJ1-1	-	CASSLDFKRLSTEAFF	TGTGCCAGCAGCTTAGATTTTAAGAGACTTAGCACTGAAGCTTTCTTT
TRBV15	once	TRBJ1-5	-	CATSRERVGQPQHF	TGTGCCACCAGCAGAGAAAGGGTCGGGCAGCCCCAGCATTTT
TRBV9	few	TRBJ1-5	-	CASSVGGGGNQPQHF	TGTGCCAGCAGCGTGGGAGGAGGGGGCAATCAGCCCCAGCATTTT
TRBV2	once	TRBJ1-4	-	CASTLKTGLYEKLFF	TGTGCCAGCACTTTGAAAACAGGGTTATATGAAAAACTGTTTTTT
TRBV25-1	-	TRBJ1-6	-	CASSALPGNSPLHF	TGTGCCAGCAGTGCACTCCCTGGCAATTCACCCCTCCACTTT
TRBV28	-	TRBJ1-5	-	CASSLLRTDQPQHF	TGTGCCAGCAGTTTACTTAGGACAGATCAGCCCCAGCATTTT
TRBV4-1	few	TRBJ1-5	-	CASSQGPGTNQPQHF	TGCGCCAGCAGCCAAGGACCCGGGACGAATCAGCCCCAGCATTTT
TRBV7-8	-	TRBJ1-1	TRBD1	CASSSDRALSEAFF	TGTGCCAGCAGCTCGGACAGGGCGCTCTCTGAAGCTTTCTTT
TRBV19	-	TRBJ1-1	-	CASSILATLNTEAFF	TGTGCCAGTAGTATACTTGCGACACTAAACACTGAAGCTTTCTTT
TRBV5-6	-	TRBJ2-7	TRBD2	CASSRTSWSEQYF	TGTGCCAGCAGCCGGACTAGCTGGTCCGAGCAGTACTTC
TRBV27	-	TRBJ2-5	-	CASSFHGPREAQYF	TGTGCCAGCAGTTTCCACGGACCCAGGGAGGCCCAGTACTTC
TRBV4-1	-	TRBJ1-6	-	CASSQEPPDVLILAPLHF	TGCGCCAGCAGCCAAGAGCCGCCTGACGTTCTGATTTTAGCACCCCTCCACTTT
TRBV28	-	TRBJ2-7	-	CASSLWVGASYEQYF	TGTGCCAGCAGTCTCTGGGTGGGAGCATCCTACGAGCAGTACTTC
TRBV11-2	-	TRBJ1-2	-	CASSHGSTTGYTF	TGTGCCAGCAGCCACGGTTCCACGACAGGCTACACCTTC
TRBV4-1	-	TRBJ2-1	-	CASSQPHRLGDPIYNEQFF	TGCGCCAGCAGCCAACCCCATCGGCTGGGCGACCCGATCTACAATGAGCAGTTCTTC
TRBV9	-	TRBJ2-2	TRBD1	CASHGDSYTGELFF	TGTGCCAGCCATGGGGACAGCTACACCGGGGAGCTGTTTTTT
TRBV4-1	-	TRBJ1-5	-	CASSQAVNSNQPQHF	TGCGCCAGCAGCCAAGCCGTAAATAGCAATCAGCCCCAGCATTTT
TRBV9	-	TRBJ2-7	TRBD2	CASSAPTSGNYEQYF	TGTGCCAGCAGCGCCCCGACTAGCGGGAACTACGAGCAGTACTTC
TRBV27	-	TRBJ2-7	TRBD1	CASSLTRQGSISYEQYF	TGTGCCAGCAGTCTCACCCGACAGGGGTCCATTTCCTACGAGCAGTACTTC
TRBV4-1	-	TRBJ2-3	-	CASSQVMADPTDTQYF	TGCGCCAGCAGCCAAGTCATGGCCGATCCCACAGATACGCAGTATTTT
TRBV6-5	-	TRBJ2-7	-	CASSYSTGTSFYEQYF	TGTGCCAGCAGTTACTCCACGGGTACGTCTTTCTACGAGCAGTACTTC
TRBV27	-	TRBJ1-5	TRBD1	CASSQQPGQGFNQPQHF	TGTGCCAGCAGCCAACAACCGGGACAGGGCTTTAATCAGCCCCAGCATTTT
TRBV19	-	TRBJ1-5	TRBD1	CASSIMGTGYNQPQHF	TGTGCCAGTAGTATAATGGGGACAGGATACAATCAGCCCCAGCATTTT
TRBV11-2	-	TRBJ2-3	-	CASSFGAQDTQYF	TGTGCCAGCAGCTTTGGGGCGCAGGATACGCAGTATTTT
TRBV29-1	-	TRBJ2-5	-	CSVEGLSRHFQETQYF	TGCAGCGTTGAAGGGCTATCTCGACATTTCCAAGAGACCCAGTACTTC
TRBV6-5	-	TRBJ1-5	-	CASSSGASNQPQHF	TGTGCCAGCAGTTCGGGGGCTAGCAATCAGCCCCAGCATTTT
TRBV6-1	-	TRBJ1-5	-	CASERRGDQPQHF	TGTGCCAGTGAACGCCGGGGCGATCAGCCCCAGCATTTT
TRBV28	-	TRBJ2-7	-	CASSLLAGSSYEQYF	TGTGCCAGCAGTTTACTGGCGGGGAGCTCCTACGAGCAGTACTTC
TRBV9	-	TRBJ2-1	-	CASSGSGTPSSYNEQFF	TGTGCCAGCAGCGGATCGGGGACCCCCAGCTCCTACAATGAGCAGTTCTTC
TRBV2	-	TRBJ1-1	-	CASSEALGPLEAFF	TGTGCCAGCAGTGAAGCGCTTGGTCCCCTTGAAGCTTTCTTT
TRBV7-9	-	TRBJ2-1	-	CASSYGSVQGNEQFF	TGTGCCAGCAGCTATGGGAGCGTTCAAGGGAATGAGCAGTTCTTC
TRBV14	-	TRBJ2-7	-	CASSQVLAGILEQYF	TGTGCCAGCAGCCAAGTTCTCGCAGGTATTCTCGAGCAGTACTTC
TRBV9	once	TRBJ1-5	-	CASSPTAYSNQPQHF	TGTGCCAGCAGCCCGACAGCCTATAGCAATCAGCCCCAGCATTTT
TRBV5-6	-	TRBJ2-1	TRBD2	CASSSGTSGTYNEQFF	TGTGCCAGCAGCTCCGGGACTAGCGGTACCTACAATGAGCAGTTCTTC
TRBV5-1	-	TRBJ2-7	TRBD2	CASSLWPLAGGPNEQYF	TGCGCCAGCAGCTTGTGGCCCCTGGCGGGAGGGCCCAACGAGCAGTACTTC
TRBV6-5	-	TRBJ2-5	-	CASQRGYQETQYF	TGTGCCAGCCAGAGGGGGTACCAAGAGACCCAGTACTTC
TRBV7-9	few	TRBJ2-5	-	CASSLAQETQYF	TGTGCCAGCAGCTTAGCCCAAGAGACCCAGTACTTC
TRBV28	-	TRBJ2-2	TRBD1	CASSLITGTGSGELFF	TGTGCCAGCAGTCTTATCACCGGGACAGGGTCCGGGGAGCTGTTTTTT
TRBV7-2	-	TRBJ1-2	-	CASSLGAWGYGYTF	TGTGCCAGCAGCTTAGGGGCGTGGGGCTATGGCTACACCTTC
TRBV7-9	-	TRBJ1-1	-	CAIEKFLIEGFRAEAFF	TGTGCCATCGAAAAGTTTCTGATTGAGGGGTTCAGGGCCGAAGCTTTCTTT